The 32 T cell receptor beta chains in this list originate from one sample, sequenced in a study of CD8+ T cells in alopecia areata (dated by TCRdb to between 2018 and 2020). The receptor library was made with the immunoSEQ multiplex PCR assay. RNA was extracted from all samples and reverse transcribed into cDNA, which served as template for TCR sequencing. Drawn from immuneACCESS, this table holds only the in-frame rearrangements with V and J called that TCRdb kept. Clones are partly lost; checked studies trace under half to an unresolved V gene and leave the rest unexplained. This sample holds about 150,000 clones; 45% to 55% were observed only once. Together, the top ten hold roughly a fifth of the sample. In light of the paper, this sample's time point label describes: baseline before oral tofacitinib. Sequencing was performed on CD8+ T cells sorted from blood, taken at week 0. The source of these receptors is a human donor with alopecia areata.

This clone was counted a few times. Here the CDR3 reads CASSLAQGPSYEQYF. The CDR3 nucleotides are TGTGCCAGCAGCTTAGCACAGGGACCCTCCTACGAGCAGTACTTC. The chain is built from TRBV7-7 and TRBJ2-7; TRBD1 is a possible D gene (6 bases). This CDR3 contains 15 residues. V shed 0 bases and J shed 0 bases, with 9 bases lying between them. Germline V gene lookup returns CDR1 SSHAT and CDR2 FNYEAQ (reference sequence).

Only a few counts were recorded for this clone. V gene TRBV7-2 combines with J gene TRBJ2-4; D remains ambiguous. The CDR3 runs 15 residues. Looked up from germline, CDR1 is SGHTA and CDR2 is FQGNSA. V gave up 5 bases and J gave up 0 bases, with 11 bases separating them. The CDR3 region is CASSLLEIAKNIQYF. DNA of the CDR3: TGTGCCAGCAGCCTTTTAGAGATAGCCAAAAACATTCAGTACTTC.

This clone was seen only a few times. The CDR3 bases are TGTGCCAGCAGTGAATCGTACATTCAGTACTTC. This codes for CASSESYIQYF. This chain uses TRBV25-1 with TRBJ2-4; D not resolved. CDR3 length equals 11 residues. The V end lost 1 base, the J end lost 8 bases, and 3 bases lay between the germline ends. Germline lookup yields CDR1 MGHDK and CDR2 SYGVNS.

The chain couples TRBV14 to TRBJ2-3; a weak D match, TRBD1 (5 bases). CDR3 length equals 15 residues. V shed 3 bases and J shed 4 bases, with 14 bases lying between them. Germline CDR1 SGHDN, CDR2 FVKESK. In DNA form, the CDR3 reads TGTGCCAGCAGCCATTTTCAGGGTCGCCCAGATACGCAGTATTTT. Amino acids: CASSHFQGRPDTQYF.

Here the CDR3 DNA reads TGTGCCAGCAGTGTTGGACAGGGCAATGAAAAACTGTTTTTT. Its translation: CASSVGQGNEKLFF. This chain links TRBV2 with TRBJ1-4; 8 bases align to TRBD1. The trim removed 4 bases at V and 5 bases at J, leaving 3 bases unmatched. Germline CDR1 SNHLY, CDR2 FYNNEI. This CDR3 has 14 residues. The variable domain in full, with the rest retrieved from reference TRBV2 and TRBJ1-4, is EPEVTQTPSHQVTQMGQEVILRCVPISNHLYFYWYRQILGQKVEFLVSFYNNEISEKSEIFDDQFSVERPDGSNFTLKIRSTKLEDSAMYFCASSVGQGNEKLFFGSGTQLSVL.

This clone was seen only a few times. The chain uses TRBV23-1 and TRBJ2-5; 7 nucleotides match TRBD1. TRBV23-1 is filed as an ORF, its function uncertain. The CDR3 has 14 residues. V shed 0 bases, J shed 5 bases, and the junction held 3 bases outside the gene matches. CDR3 coding DNA: TGCGCCAGCAGTCAATCAAAGGGGGCCGAGACCCAGTACTTC. Translation: CASSQSKGAETQYF.

The rearrangement uses TRBV6-5 and TRBJ2-7; tentatively, D is TRBD2 (5 bases). Germline CDR1 MNHEY, CDR2 SVGAGI. The CDR3 is 13 amino acids. Trimming cost V 10 bases and J 4 bases, with 17 bases left between them. Here the CDR3 DNA reads TGTGCCACCGGTCCGGGAATTGGATACGAGCAGTACTTC. It encodes CATGPGIGYEQYF.

The chain uses TRBV30 and TRBJ2-7; D gene unclear. CDR3 length equals 13 residues. Looked up from germline, CDR1 is GTSNPN and CDR2 is SVGIG (reference sequence). V was pared by 0 bases and J by 4 bases, with 10 bases between. The CDR3 DNA follows: TGTGCCTGGAGTGTATCCATATCATACGAGCAGTACTTC. Encoded protein: CAWSVSISYEQYF.

A few counts support this clone. This chain uses TRBV27 with TRBJ2-3; D unclear. Trimming took 0 bases from V and 5 from J, leaving 6 bases between them. CDR1 is MNHEY and CDR2 is SMNVEV in the germline V gene (reference sequence). The CDR3 sequence is 13 residues long. This CDR3 reads CASSLSILDTQYF. DNA for the CDR3: TGTGCCAGCAGTTTATCGATACTAGATACGCAGTATTTT.

The V and J genes are TRBV7-9 and TRBJ2-3; 10 bases match TRBD2. In germline, CDR1 is SEHNR, CDR2 FQNEAQ (reference sequence). The ends lost 5 bases at V and 3 bases at J; junction bases unmatched: 8. The CDR3 is 16 amino acids. The CDR3 loop reads CASSPQTSGPTDTQYF. CDR3 DNA sequence: TGTGCCAGCAGCCCACAGACTAGCGGGCCGACAGATACGCAGTATTTT.

This clone was seen a few times. The V call is TRBV7-9, the J call TRBJ2-5; 8 bases fit TRBD1. Germline V lookup: CDR1 SEHNR, CDR2 FQNEAQ (reference sequence). There are 15 residues in the CDR3. V lost 5 bases, J lost 2 bases, and 7 bases stayed unmatched. The CDR3 DNA reads as TGTGCCAGCAGCAGCGAAACAGGGGGTCAAGAGACCCAGTACTTC. Translating it yields CASSSETGGQETQYF.

This rearrangement joins TRBV7-9 to TRBJ1-1; no firm D call. CDR1 is SEHNR and CDR2 is FQNEAQ in the germline V gene (reference sequence). The CDR3 consists of 11 residues. Trimming cost V 6 bases and J 5 bases, with 7 bases left between them. CDR3 in DNA: TGTGCCAGCAGTTACGAGACTGAAGCTTTCTTT. The encoded protein is CASSYETEAFF. The full variable domain, rest sourced from reference TRBV7-9 and TRBJ1-1, is DTGVSQNPRHKITKRGQNVTFRCDPISEHNRLYWYRQTLGQGPEFLTYFQNEAQLEKSRLLSDRFSAERPKGSFSTLEIQRTEQGDSAMYLCASSYETEAFFGQGTRLTVV.

The CDR3 DNA reads TGCAGCGTTGAAGGGTTGGCAGGGAACAACGAGCAGTACTTC. Residues: CSVEGLAGNNEQYF. The rearrangement joins TRBV29-1 to TRBJ2-7, with a possible D match to TRBD1 (5 bases). The germline V gene encodes CDR1 SQVTM and CDR2 ANQGSEA. This CDR3 has 14 amino acids. V dropped 1 base and J dropped 5 bases, with 15 bases sitting between them.

The V and J genes are TRBV29-1 and TRBJ2-7; 10 bases are shared with TRBD1. V lost 4 bases to trimming and J lost 1 base; unmatched junction nucleotides: 7. The germline CDR1 and CDR2 sequences are SQVTM and ANQGSEA. This CDR3 region has 15 residues. DNA for the CDR3: TGCAGCGTTGTAGGGGACAGGGGAGCATCCTACGAGCAGTACTTC. This gives the protein CSVVGDRGASYEQYF.

The V gene is TRBV13, the J gene TRBJ2-3, with unresolved D. V gave up 5 bases and J gave up 5 bases, with 20 bases separating them. Germline CDR1 PRHDT, CDR2 FYEKMQ (reference sequence). The CDR3 consists of 16 residues. CDR3 residues: CASSLSGGSSGDTQYF. DNA of the CDR3: TGTGCCAGCAGCCTCTCGGGCGGTTCGTCGGGAGATACGCAGTATTTT.

In this sample, this clone turned up a few times. J is TRBJ2-2 and V is TRBV27, with D hard to call. Trimming stripped 5 bases from V and 3 bases from J, with 4 bases between. The germline V gene has CDR1 MNHEY and CDR2 SMNVEV (reference sequence). CDR3 length equals 12 residues. The CDR3 protein is CASSPYTGELFF. The CDR3 nucleotides read TGTGCCAGCAGTCCCTACACCGGGGAGCTGTTTTTT.

The J gene is TRBJ2-1, the V gene TRBV30; 10 nucleotides align to TRBD1. The ends lost 2 bases at V and 5 bases at J; junction bases unmatched: 3. This CDR3 spans 14 amino acids. Germline V gene sequence: CDR1 GTSNPN, CDR2 SVGIG (reference sequence). CDR3 in DNA: TGTGCCTGGAGTTATGGGACAGGGGACAATGAGCAGTTCTTC. Translated, it gives CAWSYGTGDNEQFF.

The rearrangement uses TRBV29-1 and TRBJ2-5; 7 bases map to TRBD1. Trimming took 2 bases from V and 2 from J; bases not matched to a gene: 17. This CDR3 spans 18 amino acids. In germline, CDR1 is SQVTM, CDR2 ANQGSEA. This CDR3 is CSVELPVETRGPQETQYF. CDR3 nucleotide sequence: TGCAGCGTTGAACTTCCAGTGGAGACAAGGGGGCCTCAAGAGACCCAGTACTTC. Filled out from reference TRBV29-1 and TRBJ2-5, the complete variable domain reads SAVISQKPSRDICQRGTSLTIQCQVDSQVTMMFWYRQQPGQSLTLIATANQGSEATYESGFVIDKFPISRPNLTFSTLTVSNMSPEDSSIYLCSVELPVETRGPQETQYFGPGTRLLVL.

The V gene is TRBV11-2, the J gene TRBJ2-1; 7 positions match TRBD2. V was pared by 6 bases and J by 7 bases, with 12 bases of the junction left unmatched. The CDR3 length is 15 residues. CDR1 SGHAT and CDR2 FQNNGV come from the germline V gene. In nucleotides, the CDR3 is TGTGCCAGCAGTCCAACTAGCGATTCTTTAAATGAGCAGTTCTTC. The encoded protein is CASSPTSDSLNEQFF.

Comment on this clone: No DNA is shown, since the ends of the CDR3 on it are uncertain; the CDR3 is the one TCRdb lists. The chain has TRBV6-5 and TRBJ1-6; TRBD1 is the table's D call and was not checked against the DNA. Per germline, CDR1 MNHEY and CDR2 SVGAGI. The CDR3 has 15 residues if both end residues are counted. The chain's CDR3 is CASSTSGTGDSPLHF.

This clone came up once. The chain has TRBV27 and TRBJ1-2; maybe TRBD1 (6 bases). CDR1 is MNHEY, CDR2 SMNVEV, per germline (reference sequence). V lost 5 bases and J 6 bases, leaving 16 bases between the germline ends. The CDR3 is 14 residues long. CDR3 in amino acids: CASSPQTGFNGYTF. The DNA of the CDR3 is TGTGCCAGCAGTCCGCAGACAGGATTTAATGGCTACACCTTC.

The chain carries TRBV6-5 and TRBJ2-7; D not resolved. The V and J ends lost 0 bases and 3 bases respectively, with 9 bases between them. This CDR3 has 14 amino acids. Germline lookup yields CDR1 MNHEY and CDR2 SVGAGI. The CDR3 region is CASSYSGVLYEQYF. The DNA of the CDR3 is TGTGCCAGCAGTTACTCTGGGGTTCTCTACGAGCAGTACTTC.

CDR3 sequence (DNA): TGTGCCAGCCACGGGGGGTCCACTGAAGCTTTCTTT. Translation gives CASHGGSTEAFF. V and J are TRBV25-1 and TRBJ1-1; D might be TRBD1 (5 bases). CDR3 length: 12 residues. Germline V gene data show CDR1 as MGHDK and CDR2 as SYGVNS. The V gene lost 8 bases and the J gene lost 4 bases, with 11 bases spanning the gap.

V usage is TRBV25-1 and J usage is TRBJ1-1; possible D gene TRBD1, 6 bases. V lost 2 bases to trimming and J lost 0 bases, with 10 bases between them. The V gene's germline CDR1 is MGHDK and CDR2 SYGVNS. The CDR3 length is 15 residues. Written as DNA, the CDR3 is TGTGCCAGCAGTGAAATAGGGGGTATGAACACTGAAGCTTTCTTT. It yields the protein CASSEIGGMNTEAFF.

The rearrangement joins TRBV11-2 to TRBJ2-7; TRBD1 agrees at 7 bases. CDR3 length: 13 residues. Germline CDR1 SGHAT, CDR2 FQNNGV. The V segment lost 7 bases and the J segment 5 bases; nucleotides outside the gene matches: 8. The chain's CDR3 is CASTIRQGNEQYF. The CDR3 DNA follows: TGTGCCAGCACCATCAGACAGGGAAACGAGCAGTACTTC.

The J gene is TRBJ2-7, the V gene TRBV27, with D uncertain. The V gene's germline CDR1 is MNHEY and CDR2 SMNVEV (reference sequence). The V gene lost 4 bases and the J gene lost 2 bases, with 6 bases spanning the gap. This CDR3 spans 12 amino acids. CDR3 in amino acids: CASSSNTYEQYF. The CDR3 bases are TGTGCCAGCAGTTCAAATACCTACGAGCAGTACTTC.

This clone was counted only a few times. This sequence joins TRBV6-5 and TRBJ2-7; D might be TRBD2 (5 bases). Germline CDR1 is MNHEY and CDR2 is SVGAGI. V lost 0 bases, J lost 2 bases, and 11 bases lay in between. The CDR3 loop spans 15 amino acids. The CDR3 region is CASSYSTLGAYEQYF. The CDR3 region has the DNA TGTGCCAGCAGTTACTCGACTTTGGGAGCCTACGAGCAGTACTTC.

This chain joins TRBV27 and TRBJ1-6; no clear D. CDR3 size: 17 residues. In germline, CDR1 is MNHEY, CDR2 SMNVEV (reference sequence). Deletions cut 0 bases from V and 4 bases from J, with 13 bases between. CDR3 in DNA: TGTGCCAGCAGTTTATCGGCCGCGGCGTTATATAATTCACCCCTCCACTTT. Residues: CASSLSAAALYNSPLHF.

This clone was recorded a few times. For the CDR3, the DNA is TGTGCCAGCAGCCCCAGCCTGGATAGCTCCTACAATGAGCAGTTCTTC. It translates to CASSPSLDSSYNEQFF. This sequence joins TRBV7-3 and TRBJ2-1; D call uncertain. V was cut by 5 bases and J by 0 bases, with 14 bases left in between. The CDR3 runs to 16 residues. CDR1 and CDR2 from the germline V gene are SGHTA and FQGTGA.

This chain uses TRBV30 with TRBJ1-5; possibly TRBD1 for D (6 bases). V dropped 1 base and J dropped 3 bases, with 7 bases sitting between them. Per germline, CDR1 GTSNPN and CDR2 SVGIG (reference sequence). CDR3 size: 13 residues. CDR3 in amino acids: CAWSAGDNQPQHF. The DNA of the CDR3 is TGTGCCTGGAGTGCAGGGGACAATCAGCCCCAGCATTTT. The entire variable domain, with the rest obtained from reference TRBV30 and TRBJ1-5, is as follows: SQTIHQWPATLVQPVGSPLSLECTVEGTSNPNLYWYRQAAGRGLQLLFYSVGIGQISSEVPQNLSASRPQDRQFILSSKKLLLSDSGFYLCAWSAGDNQPQHFGDGTRLSIL.

This clone was seen a handful of times. The chain employs TRBV7-9 and TRBJ1-2, with 8 nucleotides matching TRBD1. The CDR3 has 14 amino acids. V lost 8 bases and J lost 1; bases outside the gene matches: 6. Germline loops: CDR1 SEHNR, CDR2 FQNEAQ (reference sequence). The CDR3 nucleotides are TGTGCCAGCGCGGCAGGGGGCCTTAACTATGGCTACACCTTC. Translation gives CASAAGGLNYGYTF.

The chain combines TRBV29-1 with TRBJ2-1, with 15 bases aligning to TRBD2. The germline V gene encodes CDR1 SQVTM and CDR2 ANQGSEA. V trimming: 3 bases; J trimming: 6 bases; junction bases outside the gene matches: 0. The CDR3 runs 14 residues. CDR3 sequence: CSVEGLAGGNEQFF. For the CDR3, the DNA is TGCAGCGTTGAGGGACTAGCGGGGGGCAATGAGCAGTTCTTC.